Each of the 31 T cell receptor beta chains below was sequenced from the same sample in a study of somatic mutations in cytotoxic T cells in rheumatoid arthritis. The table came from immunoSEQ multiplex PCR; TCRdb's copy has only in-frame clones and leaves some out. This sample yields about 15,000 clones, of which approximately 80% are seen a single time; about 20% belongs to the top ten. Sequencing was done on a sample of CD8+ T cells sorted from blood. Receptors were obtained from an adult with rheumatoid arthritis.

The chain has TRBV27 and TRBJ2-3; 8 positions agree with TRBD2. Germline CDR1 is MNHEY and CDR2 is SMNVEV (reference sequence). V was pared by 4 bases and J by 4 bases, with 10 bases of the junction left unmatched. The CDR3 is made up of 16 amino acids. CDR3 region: CASSWGAGEIADTQYF. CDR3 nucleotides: TGTGCCAGCAGTTGGGGAGCGGGAGAAATTGCAGATACGCAGTATTTT.

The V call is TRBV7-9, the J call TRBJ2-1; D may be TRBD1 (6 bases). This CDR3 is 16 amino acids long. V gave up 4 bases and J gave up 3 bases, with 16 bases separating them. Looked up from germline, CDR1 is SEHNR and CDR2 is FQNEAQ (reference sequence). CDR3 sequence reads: CASSYSGTRHYNEQFF. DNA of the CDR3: TGTGCCAGCAGCTACTCCGGGACAAGGCACTACAATGAGCAGTTCTTC.

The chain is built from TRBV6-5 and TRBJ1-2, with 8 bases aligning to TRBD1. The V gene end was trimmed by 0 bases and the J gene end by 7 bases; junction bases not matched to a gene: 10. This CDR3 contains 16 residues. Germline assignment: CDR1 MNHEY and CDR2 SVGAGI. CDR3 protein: CASSYSGTGSPVGYTF. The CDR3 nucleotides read TGTGCCAGCAGTTACTCCGGGACAGGTAGCCCCGTTGGCTACACCTTC.

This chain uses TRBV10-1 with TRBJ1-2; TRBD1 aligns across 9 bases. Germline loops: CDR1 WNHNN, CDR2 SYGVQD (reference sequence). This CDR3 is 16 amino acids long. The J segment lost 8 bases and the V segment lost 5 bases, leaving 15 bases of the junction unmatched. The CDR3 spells CASSPPLQGAARGYTF. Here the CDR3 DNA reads TGCGCCAGCAGTCCCCCCTTACAGGGGGCGGCGAGAGGCTACACCTTC.

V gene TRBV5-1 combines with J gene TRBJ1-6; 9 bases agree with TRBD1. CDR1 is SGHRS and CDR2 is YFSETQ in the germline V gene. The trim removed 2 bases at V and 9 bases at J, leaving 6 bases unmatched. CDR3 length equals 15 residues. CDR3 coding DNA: TGCGCCAGCAGCTTACAGGACAGGGGCCTTTCACCCCTCCACTTT. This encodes CASSLQDRGLSPLHF.

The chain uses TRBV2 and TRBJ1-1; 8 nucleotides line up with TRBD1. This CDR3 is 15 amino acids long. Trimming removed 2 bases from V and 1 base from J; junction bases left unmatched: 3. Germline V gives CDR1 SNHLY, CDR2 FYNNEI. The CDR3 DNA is TGTGCCAGCAGTGAACCACAGGGGGGGAACACTGAAGCTTTCTTT. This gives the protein CASSEPQGGNTEAFF.

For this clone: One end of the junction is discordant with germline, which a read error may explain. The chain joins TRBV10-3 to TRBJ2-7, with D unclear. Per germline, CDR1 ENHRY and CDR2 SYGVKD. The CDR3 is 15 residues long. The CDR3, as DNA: TGTGCCATCAGAGAGTTAGAGACGGAGTACTACGAGCAGTACTTC. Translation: CAIRELETEYYEQYF.

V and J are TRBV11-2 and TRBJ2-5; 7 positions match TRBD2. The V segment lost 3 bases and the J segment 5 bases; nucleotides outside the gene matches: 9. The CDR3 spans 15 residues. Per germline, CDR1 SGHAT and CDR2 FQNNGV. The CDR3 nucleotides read TGTGCCAGCAGCTTGGTGCGGGAGTTGGCCGAGACCCAGTACTTC. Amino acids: CASSLVRELAETQYF.

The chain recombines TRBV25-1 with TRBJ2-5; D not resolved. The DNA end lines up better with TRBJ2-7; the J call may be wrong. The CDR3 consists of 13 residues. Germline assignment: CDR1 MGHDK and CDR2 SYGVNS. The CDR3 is CASSDRADYEQYF. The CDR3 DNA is TGTGCCAGCAGTGACCGGGCCGACTACGAGCAGTACTTC.

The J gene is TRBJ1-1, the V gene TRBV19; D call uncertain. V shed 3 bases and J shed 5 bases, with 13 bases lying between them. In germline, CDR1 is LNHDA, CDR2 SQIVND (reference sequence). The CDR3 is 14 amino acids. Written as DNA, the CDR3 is TGTGCCAGTAGTATTGGTATCCTCGGAACTGAAGCTTTCTTT. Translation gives CASSIGILGTEAFF.

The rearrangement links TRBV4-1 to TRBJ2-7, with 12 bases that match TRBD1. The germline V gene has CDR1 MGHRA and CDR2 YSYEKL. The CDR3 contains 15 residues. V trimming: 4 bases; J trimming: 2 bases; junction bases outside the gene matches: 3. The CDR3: CASSPRDRGPYEQYF. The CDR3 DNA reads TGCGCCAGCAGCCCCCGGGACAGGGGGCCCTACGAGCAGTACTTC.

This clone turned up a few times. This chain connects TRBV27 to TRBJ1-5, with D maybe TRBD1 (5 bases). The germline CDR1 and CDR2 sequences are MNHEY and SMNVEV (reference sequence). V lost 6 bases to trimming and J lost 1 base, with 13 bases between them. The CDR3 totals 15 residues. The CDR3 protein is CASSPLAGSNQPQHF. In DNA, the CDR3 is TGTGCCAGCAGCCCCCTGGCAGGGAGCAATCAGCCCCAGCATTTT.

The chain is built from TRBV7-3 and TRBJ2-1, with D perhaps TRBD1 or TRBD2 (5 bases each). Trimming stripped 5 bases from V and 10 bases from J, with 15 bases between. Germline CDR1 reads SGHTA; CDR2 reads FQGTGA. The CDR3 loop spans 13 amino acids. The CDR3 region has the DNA TGTGCCAGCAGCCTGGACTGGGGGAGAGAGCAGTTCTTC. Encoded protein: CASSLDWGREQFF. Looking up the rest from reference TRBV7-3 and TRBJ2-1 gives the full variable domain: GAGVSQTPSNKVTEKGKYVELRCDPISGHTALYWYRQSLGQGPEFLIYFQGTGAADDSGLPNDRFFAVRPEGSVSTLKIQRTERGDSAVYLCASSLDWGREQFFGPGTRLTVL.

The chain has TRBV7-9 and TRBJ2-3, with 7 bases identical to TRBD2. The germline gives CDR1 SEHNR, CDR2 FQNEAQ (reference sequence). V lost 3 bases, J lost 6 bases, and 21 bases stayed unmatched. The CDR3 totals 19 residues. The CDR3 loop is CASSFPVAGETHSRDTQYF. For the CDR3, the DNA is TGTGCCAGCAGCTTCCCCGTGGCGGGAGAAACCCATTCCCGGGATACGCAGTATTTT. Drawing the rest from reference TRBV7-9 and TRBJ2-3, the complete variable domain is DTGVSQNPRHKITKRGQNVTFRCDPISEHNRLYWYRQTLGQGPEFLTYFQNEAQLEKSRLLSDRFSAERPKGSFSTLEIQRTEQGDSAMYLCASSFPVAGETHSRDTQYFGPGTRLTVL.

The CDR3 DNA reads as TGTGCCAGCAGTTACCAGGGACAGGGAACCGGGGAGCTGTTTTTT. Encoded protein: CASSYQGQGTGELFF. The rearrangement uses TRBV6-5 and TRBJ2-2; TRBD1 matches 9 bases. This CDR3 is built from 15 residues. The V gene end was trimmed by 2 bases and the J gene end by 5 bases; junction bases not matched to a gene: 3. The germline V gene encodes CDR1 MNHEY and CDR2 SVGAGI.

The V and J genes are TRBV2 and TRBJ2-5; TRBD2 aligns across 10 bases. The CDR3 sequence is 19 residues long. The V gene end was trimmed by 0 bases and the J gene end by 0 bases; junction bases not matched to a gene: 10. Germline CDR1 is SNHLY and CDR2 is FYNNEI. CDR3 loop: CASSEALPLTSGYQETQYF. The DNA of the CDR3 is TGTGCCAGCAGTGAAGCGCTTCCACTGACTAGCGGGTACCAAGAGACCCAGTACTTC.

Here the CDR3 reads CASNNEQFF. As DNA, the CDR3 is TGTGCCAGCAACAATGAGCAGTTCTTC. The rearrangement links TRBV7-9 to TRBJ2-1; D is unclear. The V and J ends lost 7 bases and 5 bases respectively, with 0 bases between them. CDR3 length: 9 amino acids. Germline lookup yields CDR1 SEHNR and CDR2 FQNEAQ (reference sequence).

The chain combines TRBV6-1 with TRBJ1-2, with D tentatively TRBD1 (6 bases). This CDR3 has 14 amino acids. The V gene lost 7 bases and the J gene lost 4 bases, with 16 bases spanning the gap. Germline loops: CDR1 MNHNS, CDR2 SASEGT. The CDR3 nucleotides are TGTGCCAGCAACCTTCCGGGACACTCCTATGGCTACACCTTC. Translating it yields CASNLPGHSYGYTF.

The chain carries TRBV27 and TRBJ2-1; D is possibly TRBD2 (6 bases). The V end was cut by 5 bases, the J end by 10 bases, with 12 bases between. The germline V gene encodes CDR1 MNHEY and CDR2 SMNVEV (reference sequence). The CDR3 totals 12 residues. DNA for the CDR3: TGTGCCAGCAGTCAGCCAGGGAGGGAGCAGTTCTTC. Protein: CASSQPGREQFF.

The CDR3 spells CASSTSLLAGSLGSYEQYF. For the CDR3, the DNA is TGTGCCAGCAGCACATCTTTACTAGCGGGATCTCTGGGCTCCTACGAGCAGTACTTC. The chain recombines TRBV7-3 with TRBJ2-7; 10 positions match TRBD2. The CDR3 loop spans 19 amino acids. Germline loops: CDR1 SGHTA, CDR2 FQGTGA. V was pared by 5 bases and J by 0 bases, with 16 bases of the junction left unmatched.

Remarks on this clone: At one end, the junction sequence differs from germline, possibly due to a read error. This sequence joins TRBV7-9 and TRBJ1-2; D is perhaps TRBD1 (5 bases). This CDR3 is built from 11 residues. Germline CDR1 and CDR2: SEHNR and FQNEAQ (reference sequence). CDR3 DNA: TGTGCCAGCAGCAAAGGCGGGACGGACCCTTTC. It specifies CASSKGGTDPF.

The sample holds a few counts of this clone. This chain's CDR3 is CASSLVGDTEAFF. The CDR3 DNA sequence: TGCGCCAGCAGCTTGGTCGGGGACACTGAAGCTTTCTTT. V is TRBV5-1 and J is TRBJ1-1; D not resolved. Germline V gives CDR1 SGHRS, CDR2 YFSETQ. The ends were cut back, 0 bases at V and 3 bases at J, with 6 bases in the middle. The CDR3 covers 13 residues.

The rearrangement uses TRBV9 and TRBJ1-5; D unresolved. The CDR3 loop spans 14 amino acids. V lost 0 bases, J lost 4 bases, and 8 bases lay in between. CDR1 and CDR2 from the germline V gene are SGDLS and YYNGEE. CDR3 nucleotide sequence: TGTGCCAGCAGCGTAGGGTCGGGGAATCAGCCCCAGCATTTT. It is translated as CASSVGSGNQPQHF. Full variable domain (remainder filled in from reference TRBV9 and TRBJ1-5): DSGVTQTPKHLITATGQRVTLRCSPRSGDLSVYWYQQSLDQGLQFLIQYYNGEERAKGNILERFSAQQFPDLHSELNLSSLELGDSALYFCASSVGSGNQPQHFGDGTRLSIL.

The CDR3 reads CAISESWLADYNEQFF. CDR3 coding DNA: TGTGCCATCAGTGAGTCGTGGCTAGCGGATTACAATGAGCAGTTCTTC. The chain uses TRBV10-3 and TRBJ2-1; 7 nucleotides line up with TRBD2. With V trimmed by 0 bases and J by 4 bases, 6 bases remained unmatched. CDR3 size: 16 residues. From germline, CDR1 is ENHRY and CDR2 SYGVKD.

The CDR3 is CASSIYPEGGGNTIYF. The DNA for the CDR3 is TGTGCCAGTAGTATTTATCCGGAGGGGGGTGGAAACACCATATATTTT. The J gene is TRBJ1-3, the V gene TRBV19; D perhaps matches TRBD1 (6 bases). Germline assignment: CDR1 LNHDA and CDR2 SQIVND (reference sequence). This CDR3 has 16 residues. Trimming shortened V by 3 bases and J by 3 bases, and 15 bases separated the two germline ends.

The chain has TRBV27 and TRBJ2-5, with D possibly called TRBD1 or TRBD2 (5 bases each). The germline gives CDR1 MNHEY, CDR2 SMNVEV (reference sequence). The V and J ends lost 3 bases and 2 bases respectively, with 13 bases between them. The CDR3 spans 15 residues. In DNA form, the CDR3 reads TGTGCCAGCAGTTTTCTTTTGGGGACGCAAGAGACCCAGTACTTC. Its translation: CASSFLLGTQETQYF.

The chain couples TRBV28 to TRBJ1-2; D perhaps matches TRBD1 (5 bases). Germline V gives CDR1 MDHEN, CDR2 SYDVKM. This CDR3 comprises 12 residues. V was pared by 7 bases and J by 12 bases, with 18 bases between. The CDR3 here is CASTPPRGPNTF. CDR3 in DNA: TGTGCCAGCACCCCACCACGGGGACCCAACACCTTC.

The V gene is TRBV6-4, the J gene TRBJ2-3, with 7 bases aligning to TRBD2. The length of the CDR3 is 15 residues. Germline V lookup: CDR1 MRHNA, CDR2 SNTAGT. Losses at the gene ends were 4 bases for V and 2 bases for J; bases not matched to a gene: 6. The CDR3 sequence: CASSGTGGATDTQYF. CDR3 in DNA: TGTGCCAGCAGTGGTACGGGAGGAGCCACAGATACGCAGTATTTT.

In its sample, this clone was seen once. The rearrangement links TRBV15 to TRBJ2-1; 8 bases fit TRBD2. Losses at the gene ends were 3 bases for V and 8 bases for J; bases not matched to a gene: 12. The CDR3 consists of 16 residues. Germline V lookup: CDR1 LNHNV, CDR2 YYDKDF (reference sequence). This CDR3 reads CATSSLLAEPSDEQFF. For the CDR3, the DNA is TGTGCCACCAGCAGTCTACTAGCGGAGCCTTCGGATGAGCAGTTCTTC.

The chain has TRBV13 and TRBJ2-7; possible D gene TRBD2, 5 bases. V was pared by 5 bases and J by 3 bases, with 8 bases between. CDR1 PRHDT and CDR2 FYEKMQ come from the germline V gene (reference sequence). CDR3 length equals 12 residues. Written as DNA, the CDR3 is TGTGCCAGCAGCCACGGGGACTACGAGCAGTACTTC. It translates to CASSHGDYEQYF.

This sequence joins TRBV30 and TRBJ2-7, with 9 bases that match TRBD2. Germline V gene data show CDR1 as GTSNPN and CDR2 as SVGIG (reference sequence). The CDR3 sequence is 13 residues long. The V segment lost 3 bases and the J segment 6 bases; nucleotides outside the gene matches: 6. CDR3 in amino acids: CAWSPGLASEQYF. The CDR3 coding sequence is TGTGCCTGGAGCCCGGGACTAGCTTCCGAGCAGTACTTC.